One T cell receptor beta chain is described in this entry. The data were taken from a study of T cells after yellow fever vaccination. Each CDR3 protein is one row after TCRdb ran MiXCR on the 5' RACE reads. The table has some 220,000 distinct CDR3 sequences, 2.5% to 3.5% seen once. V was shortened by 4 bases and J by 7 bases, with 11 bases between the two germline ends. The CDR3 has 12 residues. Germline values: CDR1 SQVTM, CDR2 ANQGSEA. The receptor was isolated from a man between 18 and 35 years old who received the YFV17D yellow fever vaccine. The source was CD4+ T cells sorted from PBMCs, collected 10 days after the yellow fever booster vaccination. The chain couples TRBV29-1 to TRBJ1-5, with D possibly matching TRBD1 (6 bases). The CDR3, as DNA: TGCAGCGTTGGATCAGGGGAACAGCCCCAGCATTTT. It translates to CSVGSGEQPQHF. Supplemented by reference TRBV29-1 and TRBJ1-5, the full variable domain reads SAVISQKPSRDICQRGTSLTIQCQVDSQVTMMFWYRQQPGQSLTLIATANQGSEATYESGFVIDKFPISRPNLTFSTLTVSNMSPEDSSIYLCSVGSGEQPQHFGDGTRLSIL.